The 31 T cell receptor beta chains reported below all come from one sample, sequenced in a study of cytomegalovirus exposure and HLA in healthy donors. The study ran its PCR with 60 Vbeta and 13 Jbeta primers. Only in-frame clones appear in the TCRdb table, and some are missing; sequencing was by immunoSEQ multiplex PCR. The table lists about 130,000 clones, approximately 8.8% of them singletons. The sequenced sample consisted of PBMCs. The receptors originated from a man aged 35 to 55 in good health and CMV-seronegative.

This chain joins TRBV29-1 and TRBJ2-4, with TRBD1 identical over 10 bases. Germline V gene lookup returns CDR1 SQVTM and CDR2 ANQGSEA. The CDR3 spans 15 residues. V was pared by 3 bases and J by 8 bases, with 10 bases of the junction left unmatched. The DNA for the CDR3 is TGCAGCGTTGATGAAGCGGGGACAGGGGCAGACATTCAGTACTTC. It specifies CSVDEAGTGADIQYF.

This clone was detected a few times. This rearrangement joins TRBV7-8 to TRBJ2-5, with D perhaps matching TRBD1 (6 bases). The DNA end favors TRBJ2-7, so the J call may be wrong. The CDR3 extends over 13 amino acids. Looked up from germline, CDR1 is SGHVS and CDR2 is FQNEAQ. The CDR3 nucleotides are TGTGCCAGCAGCTCGCCGGGACAAGACGAGCAGTACTTC. It translates to CASSSPGQDEQYF.

The genes are TRBV27 and TRBJ1-4; 7 bases are a match to TRBD1. CDR1 and CDR2 (germline): MNHEY, SMNVEV (reference sequence). There are 15 residues in the CDR3. The V segment lost 4 bases and the J segment 5 bases; nucleotides outside the gene matches: 7. CDR3 loop: CASSSPGQQNEKLFF. The CDR3, as DNA: TGTGCCAGCAGTTCCCCGGGACAGCAGAATGAAAAACTGTTTTTT.

The chain uses TRBV5-4 and TRBJ2-5; 9 bases match TRBD1. This CDR3 is built from 13 residues. Trimming removed 3 bases from V and 11 bases from J; junction bases left unmatched: 8. Germline values: CDR1 SGHNT, CDR2 YYREEE (reference sequence). CDR3 bases: TGTGCCAGCAGCTCCGGGACAGGGTTCAAGCAGTACTTC. This codes for CASSSGTGFKQYF.

This clone showed up just a few times. The gene calls are TRBV5-4 and TRBJ2-7; 8 nucleotides agree with TRBD2. CDR1 and CDR2 from the germline V gene are SGHNT and YYREEE (reference sequence). The V gene end was trimmed by 1 base and the J gene end by 4 bases; junction bases not matched to a gene: 1. The CDR3 runs 13 residues. This CDR3 is CASSLTSGYEQYF. The CDR3 coding sequence is TGTGCCAGCAGCTTGACTAGCGGATACGAGCAGTACTTC.

V is TRBV2 and J is TRBJ2-7; 8 positions agree with TRBD2. CDR1 SNHLY and CDR2 FYNNEI come from the germline V gene. The V gene end was trimmed by 7 bases and the J gene end by 0 bases; junction bases not matched to a gene: 2. This CDR3 is built from 13 residues. In DNA, the CDR3 is TGTGCCAGCAATAGCGGGATCTCCTACGAGCAGTACTTC. Translated, it gives CASNSGISYEQYF.

This chain joins TRBV6-5 and TRBJ1-1, with 8 nucleotides matching TRBD1. The CDR3 has 15 residues. Per germline, CDR1 MNHEY and CDR2 SVGAGI. Unmatched junction bases numbered 11, after V lost 5 bases and J lost 6 bases. The CDR3 protein is CASSPLQGAHPEAFF. In DNA, the CDR3 is TGTGCCAGCAGTCCGCTCCAGGGGGCCCATCCTGAAGCTTTCTTT.

This chain links TRBV11-1 with TRBJ2-2, with 9 bases matching TRBD1. The germline V gene has CDR1 SGHAT and CDR2 FQDESV (reference sequence). V lost 6 bases to trimming and J lost 0 bases; unmatched junction nucleotides: 5. CDR3 size: 16 residues. CDR3 DNA: TGTGCCAGCAGTTCACAGGGGGCGCCGAACACCGGGGAGCTGTTTTTT. As protein: CASSSQGAPNTGELFF. The variable domain in full, with the rest retrieved from reference TRBV11-1 and TRBJ2-2, is EAEVAQSPRYKITEKSQAVAFWCDPISGHATLYWYRQILGQGPELLVQFQDESVVDDSQLPKDRFSAERLKGVDSTLKIQPAELGDSAMYLCASSSQGAPNTGELFFGEGSRLTVL.

This clone turned up a few times. V usage is TRBV7-9 and J usage is TRBJ1-5; TRBD1 matches at 8 bases. V lost 5 bases, J lost 7 bases, and 7 bases stayed unmatched. Germline V gene lookup returns CDR1 SEHNR and CDR2 FQNEAQ (reference sequence). The CDR3 runs to 14 residues. The CDR3 loop reads CASSLQGVDQPQHF. CDR3 sequence (DNA): TGTGCCAGCAGCCTACAGGGGGTCGACCAGCCCCAGCATTTT.

This clone was detected a few times. V is TRBV4-1 and J is TRBJ2-7; 8 positions agree with TRBD1. Trimming removed 0 bases from V and 4 bases from J; junction bases left unmatched: 5. The length of the CDR3 is 15 residues. In germline, CDR1 is MGHRA, CDR2 YSYEKL. Here the CDR3 reads CASSQEIRQGYEQYF. CDR3 in DNA: TGCGCCAGCAGCCAAGAGATTAGACAGGGGTACGAGCAGTACTTC.

There are many counts of this clone. V is TRBV7-8 and J is TRBJ2-1; unclear D gene. Germline V gene sequence: CDR1 SGHVS, CDR2 FQNEAQ. V shed 1 base and J shed 10 bases, with 5 bases lying between them. This CDR3 spans 11 amino acids. The CDR3 reads CASSLVTEQFF. Here the CDR3 DNA reads TGTGCCAGCAGCTTAGTTACAGAGCAGTTCTTC.

A few counts support this clone. This rearrangement joins TRBV5-1 to TRBJ1-1, with TRBD1 as a possible D gene (5 bases). This CDR3 is 15 amino acids long. CDR1 is SGHRS and CDR2 is YFSETQ in the germline V gene. Between the trimmed V and J ends, which lost 5 bases and 3 bases, there was a span of 17 bases. The CDR3: CASRLEGALDTEAFF. CDR3 in DNA: TGCGCCAGCAGACTGGAAGGGGCGTTGGACACTGAAGCTTTCTTT.

This clone was detected a few times. The chain joins TRBV5-6 to TRBJ2-1, with 8 bases matching TRBD1. This CDR3 has 17 residues. CDR1 and CDR2 from the germline V gene are SGHDT and YYEEEE. V gave up 4 bases and J gave up 0 bases; unmatched junction bases: 9. CDR3 amino acids: CASSDGQGLRSYNEQFF. In DNA, the CDR3 is TGTGCCAGCAGCGACGGACAGGGCCTACGCTCCTACAATGAGCAGTTCTTC.

This clone turned up a few times. The V gene is TRBV13, the J gene TRBJ1-1, with D perhaps TRBD1 (5 bases). V lost 6 bases, J lost 4 bases, and 12 bases lay in between. The germline gives CDR1 PRHDT, CDR2 FYEKMQ (reference sequence). The CDR3 extends over 13 amino acids. CDR3 sequence reads: CASRSGRGTEAFF. CDR3 DNA sequence: TGTGCCAGCAGATCAGGTAGGGGCACTGAAGCTTTCTTT.

This clone came up a few times. The rearrangement joins TRBV6-5 to TRBJ1-5; no clear D. Trimming shortened V by 9 bases and J by 0 bases, and 9 bases separated the two germline ends. The CDR3 contains 13 residues. Germline V gene data show CDR1 as MNHEY and CDR2 as SVGAGI. CDR3 region: CASRRNSNQPQHF. The DNA for the CDR3 is TGTGCCAGTCGCAGGAATAGCAATCAGCCCCAGCATTTT.

This chain links TRBV4-1 with TRBJ1-2, with D possibly being TRBD1 (5 bases). V gave up 4 bases and J gave up 8 bases, with 17 bases separating them. CDR1 and CDR2 from the germline V gene are MGHRA and YSYEKL. The CDR3 totals 14 residues. The CDR3 sequence: CASSRAGGDGGYTF. DNA for the CDR3: TGCGCCAGCAGCCGAGCCGGAGGGGACGGAGGCTACACCTTC.

A few counts support this clone. The V call is TRBV6-5, the J call TRBJ2-5; 7 bases are shared with TRBD1. The length of the CDR3 is 13 residues. V was pared by 6 bases and J by 5 bases, with 6 bases of the junction left unmatched. In germline, CDR1 is MNHEY, CDR2 SVGAGI. In DNA form, the CDR3 reads TGTGCCAGCAGCCAGGGCAGGGGGGAGACCCAGTACTTC. This codes for CASSQGRGETQYF.

This clone was seen more than once but under ten times. The gene calls are TRBV7-8 and TRBJ2-2, with a weak D call TRBD1 (5 bases). The germline V gene has CDR1 SGHVS and CDR2 FQNEAQ. The CDR3 totals 13 residues. Trimming took off 4 bases at V and 4 bases at J, with 7 bases between the two ends. The CDR3 loop reads CASSYRSTGELFF. CDR3 sequence (DNA): TGTGCCAGCAGCTACAGGAGCACCGGGGAGCTGTTTTTT.

V gene TRBV25-1 combines with J gene TRBJ1-4; no clear D. CDR1 MGHDK and CDR2 SYGVNS come from the germline V gene. The CDR3 consists of 14 residues. The V and J ends lost 2 bases and 4 bases respectively, with 8 bases between them. CDR3 in amino acids: CASSEPPYNEKLFF. CDR3 in DNA: TGTGCCAGCAGTGAACCCCCCTATAATGAAAAACTGTTTTTT.

In this sample, this clone turned up a few times. The CDR3 is CASSPRDRAYNEQFF. For the CDR3, the DNA is TGTGCCAGCAGTCCCCGGGACAGGGCATACAATGAGCAGTTCTTC. The gene calls are TRBV7-2 and TRBJ2-1; TRBD1 matches at 9 bases. V shed 6 bases and J 4 bases; nucleotides not matched to a gene: 7. CDR1 and CDR2 from the germline V gene are SGHTA and FQGNSA. This CDR3 is built from 15 residues.

The chain couples TRBV27 to TRBJ1-1; D is unclear. The CDR3 consists of 14 residues. V lost 4 bases to trimming and J lost 3 bases, with 12 bases between them. Germline assignment: CDR1 MNHEY and CDR2 SMNVEV (reference sequence). The CDR3 bases are TGTGCCAGCAGTTCCCGACGGGGTGACACTGAAGCTTTCTTT. Its protein is CASSSRRGDTEAFF.

A few counts support this clone. This rearrangement joins TRBV19 to TRBJ1-2; D ambiguous. Germline lookup yields CDR1 LNHDA and CDR2 SQIVND (reference sequence). The CDR3 loop spans 15 amino acids. The ends were cut back, 3 bases at V and 4 bases at J, with 15 bases in the middle. Here the CDR3 DNA reads TGTGCCAGTAGTATTAAGAGAGGATCGATCTATGGCTACACCTTC. It encodes CASSIKRGSIYGYTF.

CDR3 amino acids: CASSRSGDTEAFF. The CDR3 DNA reads TGTGCCAGCAGTCGGTCAGGGGACACTGAAGCTTTCTTT. The chain links TRBV6-6 to TRBJ1-1; D may be TRBD1 (6 bases). Between the trimmed V and J ends, which lost 5 bases and 3 bases, there was a span of 10 bases. The CDR3 loop spans 13 amino acids. The germline V gene encodes CDR1 MNHNY and CDR2 SVGAGI (reference sequence).

The chain links TRBV11-2 to TRBJ1-2; possible D gene TRBD1, 5 bases. Per the germline V gene, CDR1 is SGHAT and CDR2 is FQNNGV. V was clipped by 0 bases and J by 4 bases, with 9 bases between them. The CDR3 totals 14 residues. CDR3 loop: CASSLERGLYGYTF. The CDR3 DNA follows: TGTGCCAGCAGCTTAGAGCGGGGCCTCTATGGCTACACCTTC.

The gene calls are TRBV7-6 and TRBJ2-2; TRBD2 agrees at 10 bases. CDR3 length: 17 residues. V lost 1 base to trimming and J lost 0 bases; unmatched junction nucleotides: 2. Germline loops: CDR1 SGHVS, CDR2 FNYEAQ. The CDR3 DNA reads TGTGCCAGCAGCTTAGTTAGCGGGGGGCCGAACACCGGGGAGCTGTTTTTT. Translating gives CASSLVSGGPNTGELFF.

This clone was picked up a small number of times. V and J are TRBV7-2 and TRBJ1-2, with 11 bases that match TRBD1. CDR1 and CDR2 from the germline V gene are SGHTA and FQGNSA. This CDR3 spans 14 amino acids. V shed 5 bases, J shed 4 bases, and the junction held 3 bases outside the gene matches. In nucleotides, the CDR3 is TGTGCCAGCAGCGGGGGGACAGGGGGCTATGGCTACACCTTC. Its translation: CASSGGTGGYGYTF.

The chain couples TRBV7-9 to TRBJ1-1, with 10 bases that match TRBD1. The V segment lost 4 bases and the J segment 0 bases; nucleotides outside the gene matches: 11. CDR1 is SEHNR, CDR2 FQNEAQ, per germline (reference sequence). The CDR3 length is 18 residues. The CDR3 sequence: CASSSQGDRGSLNTEAFF. The CDR3 DNA sequence: TGTGCCAGCAGCTCCCAGGGGGACAGGGGATCCTTGAACACTGAAGCTTTCTTT.

The chain employs TRBV19 and TRBJ2-3; 9 nucleotides line up with TRBD2. V trimming: 3 bases; J trimming: 1 base; junction bases outside the gene matches: 5. Germline values: CDR1 LNHDA, CDR2 SQIVND (reference sequence). The CDR3 consists of 16 residues. The CDR3 region is CASSIRLAGRTDTQYF. The CDR3 bases are TGTGCCAGTAGTATTCGCCTAGCGGGGCGCACAGATACGCAGTATTTT.

In this sample, this clone turned up once. The genes are TRBV6-4 and TRBJ2-3, with TRBD2 identical over 7 bases. This CDR3 has 16 amino acids. Germline CDR1 MRHNA, CDR2 SNTAGT. The V gene end was trimmed by 2 bases and the J gene end by 0 bases; junction bases not matched to a gene: 5. The CDR3 DNA sequence: TGTGCCAGCAGTGACCGGGGGGATTCTAGCACAGATACGCAGTATTTT. It codes for CASSDRGDSSTDTQYF.

The J gene is TRBJ1-2, the V gene TRBV5-4; D perhaps matches TRBD1 (5 bases). The CDR3 contains 12 residues. V was shortened by 1 base and J by 6 bases, with 7 bases between the two germline ends. Per the germline V gene, CDR1 is SGHNT and CDR2 is YYREEE (reference sequence). The CDR3 region has the DNA TGTGCCAGCAGCTTGAAAGGGGATGGCTACACCTTC. Translated: CASSLKGDGYTF.

This clone has only a few counts. This chain uses TRBV2 with TRBJ2-3, with a possible D match to TRBD2 (7 bases). Germline V gives CDR1 SNHLY, CDR2 FYNNEI. V was shortened by 8 bases and J by 1 base, with 10 bases between the two germline ends. CDR3 length: 13 amino acids. For the CDR3, the DNA is TGTGCCAGCGGGGGGGCGGGCACAGATACGCAGTATTTT. This sequence encodes CASGGAGTDTQYF.